This T cell receptor beta chain appears in the sequencing data of a study of OX40 agonist ivuxolimab in advanced cancers. Findings of the study overall: Among some nonresponders, normalized T-cell clonal expansion was also low. The CD4+ and CD8+ T cells in the blood had expanded clonally by week 6 at 0.1 to 3.0 mg/kg. Expanded clones were, on average, more numerous among CD8+ T cells than CD4+.

Only in-frame clones appear in the TCRdb table, and some are missing; sequencing was by immunoSEQ multiplex PCR. The sample gives around 60,000 clones, over 90% of which show up once; roughly 25% is in the top ten. CDR3 length: 15 amino acids. Germline trimming cut 2 bases from V and 4 bases from J; bases unmatched to any gene: 6. Germline V gene lookup returns CDR1 SGHAT and CDR2 FQNNGV. As concerns this clone: The target antigen is unknown.

This receptor was obtained from an adult with an advanced solid tumor such as melanoma, head and neck, liver or kidney cancer. The starting material was CD4+ or CD8+ T cells sorted from blood, obtained in a trial of the OX40 agonist ivuxolimab. This chain connects TRBV11-2 to TRBJ2-7; 9 bases match TRBD2. This CDR3 reads CASSLWVAGAYEQYF. CDR3 nucleotides: TGTGCCAGCAGCTTATGGGTAGCGGGAGCATACGAGCAGTACTTC.